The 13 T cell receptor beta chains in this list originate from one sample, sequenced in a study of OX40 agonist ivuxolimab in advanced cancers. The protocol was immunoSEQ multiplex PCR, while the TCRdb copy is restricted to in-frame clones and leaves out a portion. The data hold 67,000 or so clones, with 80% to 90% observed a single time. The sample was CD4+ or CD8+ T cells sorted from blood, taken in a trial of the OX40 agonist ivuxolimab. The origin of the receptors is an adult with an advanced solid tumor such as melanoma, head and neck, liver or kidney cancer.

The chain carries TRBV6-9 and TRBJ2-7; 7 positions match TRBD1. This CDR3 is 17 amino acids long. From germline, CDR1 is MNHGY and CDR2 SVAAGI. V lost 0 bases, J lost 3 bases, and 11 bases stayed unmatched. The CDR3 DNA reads TGTGCCAGCAGTTATTCAGGTTCGGGGACAGAACTCTACGAGCAGTACTTC. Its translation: CASSYSGSGTELYEQYF.

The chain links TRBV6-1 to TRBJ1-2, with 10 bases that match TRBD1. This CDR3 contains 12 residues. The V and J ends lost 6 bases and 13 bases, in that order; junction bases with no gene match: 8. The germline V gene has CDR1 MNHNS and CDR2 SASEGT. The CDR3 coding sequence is TGTGCCAGCAGCAACGGACAGGGGGAGTTCACCTTC. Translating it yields CASSNGQGEFTF.

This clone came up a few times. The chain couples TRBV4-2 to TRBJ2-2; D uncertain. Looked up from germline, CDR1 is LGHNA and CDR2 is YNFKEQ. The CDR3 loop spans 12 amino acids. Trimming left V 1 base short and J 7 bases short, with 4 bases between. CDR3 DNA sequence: TGTGCCAGCAGCCAAGCAGGCGGGGAGCTGTTTTTT. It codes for CASSQAGGELFF.

DNA for the CDR3: TGTGCCAGCAATGGGGACATCAATACGCAGTATTTT. Translated: CASNGDINTQYF. The rearrangement links TRBV6-1 to TRBJ2-3; TRBD1 is a possible D gene (6 bases). CDR3 length: 12 amino acids. V was pared by 7 bases and J by 7 bases, with 12 bases between. Per the germline V gene, CDR1 is MNHNS and CDR2 is SASEGT.

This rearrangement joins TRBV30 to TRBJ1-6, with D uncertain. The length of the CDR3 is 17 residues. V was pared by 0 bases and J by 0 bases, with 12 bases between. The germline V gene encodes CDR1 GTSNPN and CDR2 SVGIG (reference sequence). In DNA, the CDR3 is TGTGCCTGGAGTGTAAGAGCTATGAGCTCCTATAATTCACCCCTCCACTTT. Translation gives CAWSVRAMSSYNSPLHF.

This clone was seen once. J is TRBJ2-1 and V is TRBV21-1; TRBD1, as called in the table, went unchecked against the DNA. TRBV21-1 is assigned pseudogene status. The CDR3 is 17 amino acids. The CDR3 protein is CASTRVKGQGAGNEQFF. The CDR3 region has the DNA TGTGCCAGCACTAGGGTGAAGGGGCAGGGGGCCGGCAATGAGCAGTTCTTC.

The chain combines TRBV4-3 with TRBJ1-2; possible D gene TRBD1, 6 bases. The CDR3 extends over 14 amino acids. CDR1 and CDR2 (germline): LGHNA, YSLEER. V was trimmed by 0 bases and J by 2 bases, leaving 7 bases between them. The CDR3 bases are TGCGCCAGCAGCCAAGAGAGGGGGAACTATGGCTACACCTTC. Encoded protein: CASSQERGNYGYTF.

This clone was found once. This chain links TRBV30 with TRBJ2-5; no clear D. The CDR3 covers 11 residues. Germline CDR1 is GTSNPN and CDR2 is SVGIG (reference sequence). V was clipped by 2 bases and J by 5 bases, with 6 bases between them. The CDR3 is CAWSSGETQYF. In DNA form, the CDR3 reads TGTGCCTGGAGTTCGGGCGAGACCCAGTACTTC.

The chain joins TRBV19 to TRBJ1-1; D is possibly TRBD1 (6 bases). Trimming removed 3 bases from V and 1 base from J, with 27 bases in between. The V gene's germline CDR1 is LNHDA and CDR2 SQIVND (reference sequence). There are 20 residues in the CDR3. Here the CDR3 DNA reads TGTGCCAGTAGTATTATAGGGTCGGCCAGGGGTGCCACTAAGAACACTGAAGCTTTCTTT. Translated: CASSIIGSARGATKNTEAFF. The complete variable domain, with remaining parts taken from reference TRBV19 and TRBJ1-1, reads DGGITQSPKYLFRKEGQNVTLSCEQNLNHDAMYWYRQDPGQGLRLIYYSQIVNDFQKGDIAEGYSVSREKKESFPLTVTSAQKNPTAFYLCASSIIGSARGATKNTEAFFGQGTRLTVV.

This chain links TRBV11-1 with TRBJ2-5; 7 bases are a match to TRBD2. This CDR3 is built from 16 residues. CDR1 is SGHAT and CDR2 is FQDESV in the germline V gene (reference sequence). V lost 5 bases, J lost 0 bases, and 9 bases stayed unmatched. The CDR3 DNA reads TGTGCCAGCAGCAACACGGGTACTAGCGACCAAGAGACCCAGTACTTC. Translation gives CASSNTGTSDQETQYF.

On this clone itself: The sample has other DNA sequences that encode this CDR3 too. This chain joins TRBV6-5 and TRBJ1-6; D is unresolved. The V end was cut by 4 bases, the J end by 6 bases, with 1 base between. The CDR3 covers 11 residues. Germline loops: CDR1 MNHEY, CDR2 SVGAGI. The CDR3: CASSSNSPLHF. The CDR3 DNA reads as TGTGCCAGCAGTTCTAATTCACCCCTCCACTTT.

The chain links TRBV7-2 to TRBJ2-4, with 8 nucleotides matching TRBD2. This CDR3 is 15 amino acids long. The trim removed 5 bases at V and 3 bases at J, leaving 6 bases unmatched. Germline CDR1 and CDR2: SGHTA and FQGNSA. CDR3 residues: CASSLGGAVKNIQYF. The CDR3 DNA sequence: TGTGCCAGCAGCCTCGGGGGGGCAGTCAAAAACATTCAGTACTTC.

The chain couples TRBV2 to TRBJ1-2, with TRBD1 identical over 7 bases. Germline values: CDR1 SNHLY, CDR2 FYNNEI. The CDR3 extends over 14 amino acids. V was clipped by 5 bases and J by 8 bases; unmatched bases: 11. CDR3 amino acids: CASSRDSGLLGYTF. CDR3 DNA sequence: TGTGCCAGCAGTCGGGACAGCGGACTACTCGGCTACACCTTC.